The clone carrying this T cell receptor (beta chain) was detected once. This entry is derived from a study of blood T cell repertoires in COVID-19. Across the study: Some COVID-19 samples were acute and others convalescent; all came from the United States, Italy and Spain. Sources were T cells, B-cell-depleted T cells, or PBMCs; the material itself was cDNA or gDNA.

Authors' analysis steps: Estimation of nucleated cell counts relied on the amplification of reference gene primers. The data were produced by immunoSEQ multiplex PCR, yet TCRdb's version contains in-frame clones alone and is incomplete. V and J calls and clone size are those listed in that table; D and trimming were worked out from the DNA. The top ten clones hold about 3% of a sample with 250,000 or so clones, roughly 85% of them seen once. The TCR sequence derives from a woman aged 30 to 39 with active or convalescent COVID-19. The specimen sequenced was peripheral blood.

The CDR3 sequence is CASSLGDRRADGYTF. The CDR3 region has the DNA TGTGCCAGCAGTTTGGGGGACAGGCGGGCGGATGGCTACACCTTC. The chain joins TRBV28 to TRBJ1-2; 8 positions match TRBD1. Germline V gene sequence: CDR1 MDHEN, CDR2 SYDVKM. CDR3 size: 15 residues. After removal of 3 bases from V and 6 bases from J, the junction contained 9 bases not matched to a gene.